Listed below are T cell receptor beta chains from one sample, sequenced in a study of CXCR3-negative and CXCR3-positive naive CD8 T cells. TCRdb re-called the 5' RACE reads and shows each CDR3 protein once, DNA omitted. The data include approximately 90,000 distinct CDR3 sequences; the top ten clones carry around 0.58%. Sequenced material: naive CXCR3+ CD8+ T cells from blood. The source is a human donor in good health. Some clones in this sample may be carry-over from other donors' samples. The CDR3 runs from the conserved cysteine through the conserved F or W.

v_call,j_call,cdr3_aa
TRBV4-1,TRBJ2-3,CASSPPTTTDTQYF
TRBV29-1,TRBJ1-1,CSVRGSTEAFF
TRBV12-3/TRBV12-4,TRBJ2-1,CASSLGPGGEQFF
TRBV4-3,TRBJ1-3,CASSQDTGRGGNTIYF
TRBV7-6,TRBJ2-1,CASSPGTSGSYEQFF
TRBV29-1,TRBJ2-5,CSVDLRGGYPETQYF
TRBV27,TRBJ1-1,CASTNGGNTEAFF
TRBV19,TRBJ2-2,CASSSRPSLETGELFF
TRBV28,TRBJ2-1,CASSLGTNRDNEQFF
TRBV7-8,TRBJ2-3,CASSLDWRDYTDTQYF